Below, one T cell receptor (beta chain) is given with its context. This sample stems from a study of blood T cell repertoires in COVID-19. Study context: COVID-19 samples collected from the United States, Italy and Spain covered acute and convalescent phases. Sample material is recorded as cDNA or gDNA derived from T cells, B-cell-depleted T cells, or PBMCs.

The CDR3 has 17 amino acids. From germline, CDR1 is MNHEY and CDR2 SMNVEV (reference sequence). V was clipped by 2 bases and J by 0 bases, with 13 bases between them. Authors' processing steps: Scientists estimated how many nucleated cells there were by amplifying reference gene primers. Sequencing used immunoSEQ multiplex PCR; TCRdb keeps in-frame clones, though not all of them. The DNA gave D and trimming, while V, J and clone size come from that table. The data contain tens of thousands of clones, 88% of them singletons. The chain carries TRBV27 and TRBJ1-4; D possibly corresponds to TRBD1 (5 bases). The sequenced sample was peripheral blood. The receptor was isolated from a woman aged 80 or over with acute or convalescent COVID-19. CDR3 sequence (DNA): TGTGCCAGCAGTTTAAGGCGGGGGTTTGCAACTAATGAAAAACTGTTTTTT. Amino acids: CASSLRRGFATNEKLFF.